The clone carrying this T cell receptor beta chain was seen just once. Authors' processing steps: Counts of nucleated cells, estimated from reference gene primer amplification, were obtained. Profiled with immunoSEQ multiplex PCR; TCRdb holds only in-frame clones, not every one. V and J calls and clone size follow that table, whereas D and trimming were derived from the DNA. This repertoire shows fewer than 25,000 clones, just over 85% found once; its top ten account for approximately 12%. The data are from a study of blood T cell repertoires in COVID-19. Study background: Some COVID-19 samples were acute and others convalescent; all came from the United States, Italy and Spain. Sources were T cells, B-cell-depleted T cells, or PBMCs; the material itself was cDNA or gDNA.

The J segment lost 7 bases and the V segment lost 5 bases, leaving 5 bases of the junction unmatched. Germline values: CDR1 SEHNR, CDR2 FQNEAQ (reference sequence). The CDR3 covers 13 residues. Input material: peripheral blood. The chain combines TRBV7-9 with TRBJ1-5; 7 bases map to TRBD1. This receptor was taken from a woman of 80 years or more with active or convalescent COVID-19. The CDR3 region is CASSLQGYQPQHF. The CDR3 DNA reads as TGTGCCAGCAGCCTACAGGGGTACCAGCCCCAGCATTTT.